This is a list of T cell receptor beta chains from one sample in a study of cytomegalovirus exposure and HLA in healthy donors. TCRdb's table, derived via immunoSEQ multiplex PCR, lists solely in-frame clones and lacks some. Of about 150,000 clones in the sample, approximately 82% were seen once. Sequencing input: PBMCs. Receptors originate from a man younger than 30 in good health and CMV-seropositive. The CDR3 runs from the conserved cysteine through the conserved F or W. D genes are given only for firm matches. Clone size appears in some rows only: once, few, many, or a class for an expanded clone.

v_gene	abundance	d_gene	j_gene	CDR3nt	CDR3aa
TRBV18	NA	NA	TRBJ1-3	TGTGCCAGCTCACCACTACAGTCCTCTGGAAACACCATATATTTT	CASSPLQSSGNTIYF
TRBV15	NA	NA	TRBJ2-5	TGTGCCACCAGCAGACGGGGGGCAGAGACCCAGTACTTC	CATSRRGAETQYF
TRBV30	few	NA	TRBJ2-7	TGTGCCTGGAGTGTAGCTAGCGTTCTGACCTACGAGCAGTACTTC	CAWSVASVLTYEQYF
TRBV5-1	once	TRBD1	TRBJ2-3	TGCGCCAGCACCAACACCTGGGACAGGGGGATGGGGACGCAGTATTTT	CASTNTWDRGMGTQYF
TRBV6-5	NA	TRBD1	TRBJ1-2	TGTGCCAGCAGTGAGACAGGGGGCAACTATGGCTACACCTTC	CASSETGGNYGYTF
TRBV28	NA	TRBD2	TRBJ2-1	TGTGCCAGCAGTTCCGGACTAGCGGGAGGTTGGAATAGTAATGAGCAGTTCTTC	CASSSGLAGGWNSNEQFF
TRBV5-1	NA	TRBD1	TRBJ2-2	TGCGCCAGCAGCGCGGGCGGACAGGGAAACACCGGGGAGCTGTTTTTT	CASSAGGQGNTGELFF
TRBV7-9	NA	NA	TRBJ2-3	TGTGCCAGCAGCTCCCCTGAGCGTCCAGATACGCAGTATTTT	CASSSPERPDTQYF
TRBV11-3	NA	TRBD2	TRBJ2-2	TGTGCCAGCAGCTCCCAATTTAGCGGGAGAGGTCCCGGGGAGCTGTTTTTT	CASSSQFSGRGPGELFF
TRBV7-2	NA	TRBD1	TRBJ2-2	TGTGCCAGCGGACGGGGCGGGACAGGGGTCAACGGGGAGCTGTTTTTT	CASGRGGTGVNGELFF
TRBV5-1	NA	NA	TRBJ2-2	TGCGCCAGCACCCCGGACAGCTTCACCGGGGAGCTGTTTTTT	CASTPDSFTGELFF
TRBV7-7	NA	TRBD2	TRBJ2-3	TGTGCTAGCAGCCCGAGACTAGCGGGGACAGATACGCAGTATTTT	CASSPRLAGTDTQYF
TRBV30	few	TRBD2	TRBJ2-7	TGTGCCTGGAGTGTAGCGGGAAATGTCTACGGGCAGTACTTC	CAWSVAGNVYGQYF
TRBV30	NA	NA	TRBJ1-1	TGTGCCTGGAGGAACATTCAGAGGACTGAAGCTTTCTTT	CAWRNIQRTEAFF
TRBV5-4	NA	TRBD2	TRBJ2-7	TGTGCCAGCAGCTGGGGGACTAGCGGGGATTACGAGCAGTACTTC	CASSWGTSGDYEQYF
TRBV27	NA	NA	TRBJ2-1	TGTGCCAGCAGTTCCGGCGCGGGGCCTCGTATCTATGAGCAGTTCTTC	CASSSGAGPRIYEQFF
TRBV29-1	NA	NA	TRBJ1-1	TGCAGCGTCTCCAGAATAACTGAAGCTTTCTTT	CSVSRITEAFF
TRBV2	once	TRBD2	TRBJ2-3	TGTGCCAGCAGTGAAACGGGGGGAGATACGCAGTATTTT	CASSETGGDTQYF
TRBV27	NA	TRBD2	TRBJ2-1	TGTGCCAGCAGTTTATGGGGGACTAGCGGTTACAATGAGCAGTTCTTC	CASSLWGTSGYNEQFF
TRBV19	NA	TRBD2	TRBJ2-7	TGTGCCAGTAGTAGATCATCAGCGGGGTCTGGATACGAGCAGTACTTC	CASSRSSAGSGYEQYF
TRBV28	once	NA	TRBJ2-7	TGTGCCAGCAGCCCCGGACAGATAACCTCCTACGAGCAGTACTTC	CASSPGQITSYEQYF
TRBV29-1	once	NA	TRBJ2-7	TGCAGCGGTTTAAGTAGCTCCTACGAGCAGTACTTC	CSGLSSSYEQYF
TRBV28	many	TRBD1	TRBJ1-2	TGTGCCAGCAGTGTCGACAGGGGTTACTATGGCTACACCTTC	CASSVDRGYYGYTF
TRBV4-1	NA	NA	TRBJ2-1	TGCGCCAGCAGCCAAGAGTCACAGTCCCGCTCCTACAATGAGCAGTTCTTC	CASSQESQSRSYNEQFF
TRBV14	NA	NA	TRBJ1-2	TGTGCCAGCAGCCTAAGATTTGAGGGCAGAGATGGCTACACCTTC	CASSLRFEGRDGYTF
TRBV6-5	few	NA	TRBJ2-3	TGTGCCCGCAGTTACCTACTTAGCGGTGGCCACCACACGCAGTATTTT	CARSYLLSGGHHTQYF